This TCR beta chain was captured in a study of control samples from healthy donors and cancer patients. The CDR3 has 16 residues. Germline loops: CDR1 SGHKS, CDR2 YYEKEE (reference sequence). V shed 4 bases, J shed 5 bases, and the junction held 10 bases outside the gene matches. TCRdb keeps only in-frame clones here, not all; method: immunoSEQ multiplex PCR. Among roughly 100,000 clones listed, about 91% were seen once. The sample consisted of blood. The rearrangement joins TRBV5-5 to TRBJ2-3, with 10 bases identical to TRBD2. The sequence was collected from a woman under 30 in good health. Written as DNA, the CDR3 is TGTGCCAGCAGCCCCGATTCTAGCGGGAGTGGAGATACGCAGTATTTT. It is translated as CASSPDSSGSGDTQYF.